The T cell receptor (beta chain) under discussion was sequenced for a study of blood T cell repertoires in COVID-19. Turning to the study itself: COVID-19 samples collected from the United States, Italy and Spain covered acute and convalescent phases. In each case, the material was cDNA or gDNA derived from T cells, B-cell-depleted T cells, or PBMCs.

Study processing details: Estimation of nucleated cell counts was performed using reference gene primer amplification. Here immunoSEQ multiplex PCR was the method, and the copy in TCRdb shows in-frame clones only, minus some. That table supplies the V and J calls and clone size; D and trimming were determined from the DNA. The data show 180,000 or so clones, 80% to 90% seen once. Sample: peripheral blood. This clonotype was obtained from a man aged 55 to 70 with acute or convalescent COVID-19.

Here the CDR3 reads CASSNQGWWNYGYTF. The CDR3 DNA reads as TGTGCCAGCAGCAATCAGGGGTGGTGGAACTATGGCTACACCTTC. V usage is TRBV21-1 and J usage is TRBJ1-2; TRBD1, the table's D call, was not compared with the DNA. TRBV21-1 represents a pseudogene. The CDR3 contains 15 residues.